These T cell receptor beta chains were read from a single sample in a study of T cell changes during pregnancy in multiple sclerosis. Measured with immunoSEQ multiplex PCR; TCRdb has only the in-frame clones, and not every one. The sample lists about 110,000 clones; about nine tenths were seen once. The starting material was peripheral blood, obtained in the third trimester of pregnancy. The receptor set was obtained from a female donor in good health, enrolled as a control in a pregnancy study. Each CDR3 is given with its conserved first and last residue. The order of the fields is D gene, J gene, V gene, clone size, CDR3 protein, CDR3 DNA. A D gene is named only where the DNA matches it firmly. Not every row has a clone size; where given, it reads once, few, many or a size class.

TRBD1 | TRBJ1-1 | TRBV5-1 | . | CASSFGTGMNTEAFF | TGCGCCAGCAGCTTCGGGACAGGCATGAACACTGAAGCTTTCTTT
TRBD1 | TRBJ1-1 | TRBV2 | . | CASTTIRDRAAFF | TGTGCCAGCACAACAATTCGGGACAGGGCAGCTTTCTTT
. | TRBJ1-2 | TRBV19 | . | CASREQGYLSYGYTF | TGTGCCTCAAGGGAGCAGGGGTACCTTAGCTATGGCTACACCTTC
TRBD1 | TRBJ1-2 | TRBV6-4 | . | CASSDSTGGFGGYTF | TGTGCCAGCAGTGACTCGACAGGGGGCTTTGGTGGCTACACCTTC
TRBD1 | TRBJ2-4 | TRBV10-2 | . | CASSLDRAKGDIQYF | TGCGCCAGCAGCCTAGACAGGGCGAAAGGGGACATTCAGTACTTC
. | TRBJ1-2 | TRBV6-1 | once | CASSVGGGRAYGYTF | TGTGCCAGCAGTGTGGGGGGGGGAAGAGCCTATGGCTACACCTTC
. | TRBJ2-2 | TRBV9 | . | CASSARTANTGELFF | TGTGCCAGCAGCGCCAGGACAGCTAACACCGGGGAGCTGTTTTTT
TRBD1 | TRBJ1-2 | TRBV19 | once | CASSTITRQGRSGYTF | TGTGCCAGTAGTACCATTACACGACAGGGTAGATCTGGCTACACCTTC
TRBD1 | TRBJ1-2 | TRBV2 | . | CASKPGTGGQGFGGYTF | TGTGCCAGCAAGCCTGGGACAGGGGGCCAAGGATTTGGTGGCTACACCTTC
TRBD1 | TRBJ1-4 | TRBV30 | . | CAWSAYDRDSGKLFF | TGTGCCTGGAGTGCCTATGACAGGGACAGTGGAAAACTGTTTTTT
. | TRBJ1-1 | TRBV10-3 | . | CAISDSAGMNTEAFF | TGTGCCATCAGTGATTCGGCAGGGATGAACACTGAAGCTTTCTTT
. | TRBJ1-1 | TRBV9 | . | CASSVESGVDTEAFF | TGTGCCAGCAGCGTAGAGTCGGGGGTGGATACTGAAGCTTTCTTT
TRBD1 | TRBJ1-1 | TRBV18 | . | CASSSSRDRDSFF | TGTGCCAGCTCATCTTCCCGGGACAGGGACTCTTTCTTT
TRBD2 | TRBJ2-3 | TRBV4-2 | few | CASSQERGGPDTQYF | TGTGCCAGCAGCCAAGAGCGGGGGGGCCCAGATACGCAGTATTTT
TRBD2 | TRBJ2-1 | TRBV5-1 | . | CASSFHPGLAGEGEQFF | TGCGCCAGCAGCTTCCACCCGGGACTAGCGGGGGAGGGTGAGCAGTTCTTC
. | TRBJ2-7 | TRBV9 | . | CASSNGRPGDF | TGTGCCAGCAGTAACGGCCGCCCAGGCGACTTC
. | TRBJ1-1 | TRBV4-1 | . | CAIPIPPVGNTEAFF | TGCGCCATCCCAATTCCCCCGGTTGGGAACACTGAAGCTTTCTTT
. | TRBJ1-2 | TRBV5-6 | . | CASSSVTVTPRDGYTF | TGTGCCAGCAGCTCGGTTACGGTCACACCTCGGGATGGCTACACCTTC
. | TRBJ2-2 | TRBV9 | . | CASSVGGRTNTGELFF | TGTGCCAGCAGCGTAGGGGGGCGAACGAACACCGGGGAGCTGTTTTTT
. | TRBJ2-5 | TRBV6-1 | . | CASSRASEETQYF | TGTGCCAGTTCGAGGGCTAGCGAAGAGACCCAGTACTTC
. | TRBJ2-5 | TRBV14 | . | CASSPRRDIETQYF | TGTGCCAGCAGCCCCAGAAGGGACATAGAGACCCAGTACTTC
. | TRBJ2-7 | TRBV10-3 | . | CAISQSWDISYEQYF | TGTGCCATCAGTCAGTCCTGGGACATTTCCTACGAGCAGTACTTC
TRBD1 | TRBJ2-7 | TRBV14 | . | CASSHLGQAYEQYF | TGTGCCAGCAGCCATCTAGGACAGGCGTACGAGCAGTACTTC
TRBD1 | TRBJ1-1 | TRBV18 | . | CASSPPGQGHTEAFF | TGTGCCAGCTCACCTCCGGGACAGGGCCACACTGAAGCTTTCTTT
. | TRBJ2-1 | TRBV5-6 | . | CASSLAPGNEQFF | TGTGCCAGCAGCTTGGCCCCAGGTAATGAGCAGTTCTTC
. | TRBJ1-5 | TRBV7-8 | . | CASSDRQGNQPQHF | TGTGCCAGCAGCGATCGACAGGGCAATCAGCCCCAGCATTTT
. | TRBJ1-4 | TRBV5-1 | . | CASTGGAGTNEKLFF | TGCGCCAGCACCGGTGGAGCTGGAACTAATGAAAAACTGTTTTTT
. | TRBJ2-1 | TRBV25-1 | once | CASSYSTSYNEQFF | TGTGCCAGCAGTTACAGCACCTCCTACAATGAGCAGTTCTTC
TRBD1 | TRBJ1-2 | TRBV2 | . | CASSTFGQGLYGYTF | TGTGCCAGCAGTACTTTCGGACAGGGTCTCTATGGCTACACCTTC
. | TRBJ1-4 | TRBV30 | . | CAWSQRVEKLFF | TGTGCCTGGAGTCAGCGGGTGGAAAAACTGTTTTTT
TRBD2 | TRBJ2-3 | TRBV19 | once | CASSRSGGQVDTQYF | TGTGCCAGTAGTAGGAGCGGGGGGCAAGTAGATACGCAGTATTTT
. | TRBJ2-1 | TRBV10-3 | . | CAISESIMGGNEQFF | TGTGCCATCAGTGAGTCGATTATGGGGGGCAATGAGCAGTTCTTC
. | TRBJ1-2 | TRBV7-9 | . | CASSLADTAESYTF | TGTGCCAGCAGCTTAGCGGATACAGCCGAGAGCTACACCTTC
. | TRBJ2-3 | TRBV7-2 | . | CASSFRGTDTQYF | TGTGCCAGCAGCTTCAGGGGCACAGATACGCAGTATTTT
TRBD2 | TRBJ2-3 | TRBV4-2 | . | CASSQEERLAGPTDTQYF | TGTGCCAGCAGCCAAGAGGAGAGACTAGCGGGGCCCACAGATACGCAGTATTTT
TRBD2 | TRBJ2-7 | TRBV7-9 | . | CASSFSSGGIYEQYF | TGTGCCAGCAGCTTCAGTAGCGGGGGGATCTACGAGCAGTACTTC
TRBD1 | TRBJ1-5 | TRBV7-8 | . | CASSPQGELSNQPQHF | TGTGCCAGCAGTCCCCAGGGGGAATTAAGCAATCAGCCCCAGCATTTT
. | TRBJ1-6 | TRBV6-5 | . | CASSYLQGGSPLHF | TGTGCCAGCAGTTACCTGCAGGGTGGTTCACCCCTCCACTTT